This TCR beta chain was sequenced for a study of control samples from healthy donors and cancer patients (TCRdb year 2020). The library was generated by the immunoSEQ multiplex PCR assay. The table was pulled from immuneACCESS by TCRdb, which kept in-frame rearrangements only. Such tables lose some clones; where checked, under half of the loss comes from unresolved V genes, and the rest has no known cause. The sample table records around 95,000 clones; around four fifths of these occur just once. Approximately 19% of the sample is in the top ten clones. With respect to this clone: The clone's antigen remains unknown. Base qualities are not provided; no much larger clone lies one nucleotide away.

V is clipped by 4 bases and J by 0 bases, and the sequence between their germline boundaries is 13 bases long. From the cysteine through the phenylalanine, the CDR3 covers 15 amino acids. Just CDR3 DNA is preserved here, 45 bases in frame from base 1. CDR1 is given as SGDLS and CDR2 as YYNGEE, both from the germline V gene. The receptor was derived from a man under 40 in good health. The chain employs TRBV9 and TRBJ1-1, with the D gene not clear enough to name. The source material was blood. The DNA sequence is TGTGCCAGCAGCCCCGATATAGGGTTGAACACTGAAGCTTTCTTT. Translated, this is CASSPDIGLNTEAFF.